This paragraph reports one TCR beta chain. Antigen unknown. PCR involved 60 Vbeta and 13 Jbeta primers. The protocol was immunoSEQ multiplex PCR, while the TCRdb copy is restricted to in-frame clones and leaves out a portion. The data contain roughly 77,000 clones, nearly 80% of them seen just once; the ten biggest clones take up less than 4.5%. This CDR3 has 18 amino acids. The V gene's germline CDR1 is MNHEY and CDR2 SMNVEV (reference sequence). V lost 6 bases, J lost 4 bases, and 15 bases stayed unmatched. The source of the sample is a study of cytomegalovirus exposure and HLA in healthy donors. General observations from the study: The classifier reportedly diagnosed cytomegalovirus status with high sensitivity and specificity.

Donors likely had unrecorded immune exposures despite being nominally healthy when sampled. This chain links TRBV27 with TRBJ2-3; 11 nucleotides line up with TRBD1. Material: PBMCs. The sequence was obtained from a man in his forties in good health and CMV-seronegative. The CDR3 spells CASSLRPAGQGGSDTQYF. DNA of the CDR3: TGTGCCAGCAGCCTACGGCCGGCGGGACAGGGGGGATCAGATACGCAGTATTTT.